A selection of T cell receptor beta chains follows, all from one sample in a study of blood T cell repertoires in COVID-19. This table comes from immunoSEQ multiplex PCR, and its TCRdb copy is limited to in-frame clones, with some not included. The data show roughly 50,000 clones, over 80% seen once. The sample comprised peripheral blood. These receptors were taken from a human donor in a cohort sampled during active COVID-19. Both conserved end residues are part of each CDR3. Each record gives: clone size, J gene, V gene, D gene, CDR3 DNA, CDR3 protein. A D gene is named only where the DNA matches it firmly. Size is stated for part of the rows, as once, few or many counts, or as a class when the clone is expanded.

clone size: NA; J gene: TRBJ2-3; V gene: TRBV5-5; D gene: NA; CDR3 DNA: TGTGCCAGCAGCACCGGACACTCCCAGGATACGCAGTATTTT; CDR3 protein: CASSTGHSQDTQYF
clone size: NA; J gene: TRBJ2-1; V gene: TRBV3-1/TRBV3-2; D gene: TRBD1; CDR3 DNA: TGTGCCAGCAGCCCAGGGACAGGGGTCTACAATGAGCAGTTCTTC; CDR3 protein: CASSPGTGVYNEQFF
clone size: few; J gene: TRBJ1-2; V gene: TRBV6-2/TRBV6-3; D gene: NA; CDR3 DNA: TGTGCCAGCAGTAATGGATTAGGGGGCTATGGCTACACCTTC; CDR3 protein: CASSNGLGGYGYTF
clone size: NA; J gene: TRBJ1-4; V gene: TRBV18; D gene: NA; CDR3 DNA: TGTGCCAGCTCACCAAATGTTCGAGATGTGGTGTTTTTT; CDR3 protein: CASSPNVRDVVFF
clone size: NA; J gene: TRBJ2-7; V gene: TRBV3-1/TRBV3-2; D gene: NA; CDR3 DNA: TGTGCCAGCAGCCAAGATCCGTCGTCCTACGAGCAGTACTTC; CDR3 protein: CASSQDPSSYEQYF
clone size: NA; J gene: TRBJ2-3; V gene: TRBV2; D gene: NA; CDR3 DNA: TGTGCCAGCAGTGCTGAGAGGGGACTTGGGATAGATACGCAGTATTTT; CDR3 protein: CASSAERGLGIDTQYF
clone size: NA; J gene: TRBJ2-5; V gene: TRBV7-2; D gene: TRBD2; CDR3 DNA: TGTGCCAGCAGCTTGACTAGCGGGCATATAGAGACCCAGTACTTC; CDR3 protein: CASSLTSGHIETQYF
clone size: NA; J gene: TRBJ2-7; V gene: TRBV5-8; D gene: TRBD1; CDR3 DNA: TGTGCCAGCAGCTTGTTTGGGACAGGGGGCCTGCTCGACTACGAGCAGTACTTC; CDR3 protein: CASSLFGTGGLLDYEQYF
clone size: NA; J gene: TRBJ2-5; V gene: TRBV28; D gene: NA; CDR3 DNA: NA; CDR3 protein: CASSFGQGARGLYF
clone size: NA; J gene: TRBJ1-5; V gene: TRBV6-2/TRBV6-3; D gene: TRBD1; CDR3 DNA: TGTGCCAGCAGTTACTCACATTTGATCGACAGGGCGTATAGCAATCAGCCCCAGCATTTT; CDR3 protein: CASSYSHLIDRAYSNQPQHF
clone size: NA; J gene: TRBJ1-3; V gene: TRBV5-8; D gene: NA; CDR3 DNA: TGTGCCAGCAGCTTGGGACAGGCGTCTGGAAACACCATATATTTT; CDR3 protein: CASSLGQASGNTIYF
clone size: once; J gene: TRBJ2-1; V gene: TRBV6-6; D gene: TRBD1; CDR3 DNA: TGTGCCAGCAGCACCGAACGCACAGGGGTGAAGAATGAGCAGTTCTTC; CDR3 protein: CASSTERTGVKNEQFF
clone size: NA; J gene: TRBJ1-5; V gene: TRBV5-1; D gene: NA; CDR3 DNA: TGCGCCAGCAGCCCCGGGACTCCCAATCAGCCCCAGCATTTT; CDR3 protein: CASSPGTPNQPQHF